Sequencing of this T cell receptor beta chain was carried out in a study of OX40 agonist ivuxolimab in advanced cancers. Whole-study findings and limits: Low normalized T-cell clonal expansion was additionally recorded for some nonresponders. CD4+ T cells averaged fewer expanded clones than CD8+ T cells.

Prior autoimmune disease or systemic immunosuppression barred patients. TCRdb's copy holds only in-frame clones and misses some; the assay was immunoSEQ multiplex PCR. The sample shows under 40,000 clones, roughly 87% of them seen only once. The V gene lost 0 bases and the J gene lost 1 base, with 7 bases spanning the gap. This CDR3 is 14 amino acids long. The germline CDR1 and CDR2 sequences are SGHNT and YYREEE (reference sequence). This clone was detected once. Antigen: not known. The chain has TRBV5-4 and TRBJ2-5; D is unclear. This TCR derives from an adult with an advanced solid tumor such as melanoma, head and neck, liver or kidney cancer. This specimen consisted of CD4+ or CD8+ T cells sorted from blood, obtained in a trial of the OX40 agonist ivuxolimab. DNA for the CDR3: TGTGCCAGCAGCTTGGACTTGGGCCAAGAGACCCAGTACTTC. Protein product: CASSLDLGQETQYF. The entire variable domain, with the rest obtained from reference TRBV5-4 and TRBJ2-5, is as follows: ETGVTQSPTHLIKTRGQQVTLRCSSQSGHNTVSWYQQALGQGPQFIFQYYREEENGRGNFPPRFSGLQFPNYSSELNVNALELDDSALYLCASSLDLGQETQYFGPGTRLLVL.